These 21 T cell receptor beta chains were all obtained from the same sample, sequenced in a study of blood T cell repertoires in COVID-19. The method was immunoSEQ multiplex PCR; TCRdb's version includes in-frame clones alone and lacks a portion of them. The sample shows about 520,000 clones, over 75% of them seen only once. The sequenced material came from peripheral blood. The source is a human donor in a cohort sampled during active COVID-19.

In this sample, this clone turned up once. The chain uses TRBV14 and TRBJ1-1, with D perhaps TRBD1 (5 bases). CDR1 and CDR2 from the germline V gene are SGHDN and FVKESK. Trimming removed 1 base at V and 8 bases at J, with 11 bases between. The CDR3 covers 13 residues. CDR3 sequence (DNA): TGTGCCAGCAGCCAAGGGGTGAAGGGGGAAGCTTTCTTT. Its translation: CASSQGVKGEAFF.

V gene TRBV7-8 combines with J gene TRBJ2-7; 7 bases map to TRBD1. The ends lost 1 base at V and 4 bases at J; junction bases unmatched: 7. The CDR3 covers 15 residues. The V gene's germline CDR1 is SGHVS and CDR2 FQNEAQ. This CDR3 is CASSLVGDREYEQYF. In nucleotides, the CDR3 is TGTGCCAGCAGCTTAGTGGGAGACAGGGAGTACGAGCAGTACTTC.

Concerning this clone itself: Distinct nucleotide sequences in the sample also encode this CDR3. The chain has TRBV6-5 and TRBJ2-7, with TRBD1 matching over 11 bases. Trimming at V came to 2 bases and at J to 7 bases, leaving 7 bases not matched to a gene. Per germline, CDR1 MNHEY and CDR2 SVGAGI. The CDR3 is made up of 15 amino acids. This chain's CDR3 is CASSYQGQGAGEQYF. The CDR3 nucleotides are TGTGCCAGCAGTTACCAAGGACAGGGGGCCGGAGAGCAGTACTTC.

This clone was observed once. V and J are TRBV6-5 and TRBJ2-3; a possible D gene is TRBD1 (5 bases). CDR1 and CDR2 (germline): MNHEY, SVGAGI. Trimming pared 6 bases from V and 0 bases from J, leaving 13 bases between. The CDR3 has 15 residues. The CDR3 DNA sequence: TGTGCCAGCAGGGACACTGGTGCTAGCACAGATACGCAGTATTTT. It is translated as CASRDTGASTDTQYF.

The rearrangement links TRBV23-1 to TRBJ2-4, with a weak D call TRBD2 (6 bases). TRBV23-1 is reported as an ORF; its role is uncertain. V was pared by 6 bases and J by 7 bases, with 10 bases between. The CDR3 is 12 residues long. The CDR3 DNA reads TGCGCCAGCAGACGGGACTGTAACATTCAGTACTTC. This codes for CASRRDCNIQYF.

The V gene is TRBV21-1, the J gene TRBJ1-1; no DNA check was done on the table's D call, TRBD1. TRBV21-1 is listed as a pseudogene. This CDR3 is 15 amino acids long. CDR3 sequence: CASSNQQKGDTEAFF. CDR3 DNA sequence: TGTGCCAGCAGCAACCAACAAAAGGGGGACACTGAAGCTTTCTTT.

The CDR3 nucleotides read TGTGCCAGCAGCTTGGGAGGGACAGACCTTAATCAGCCCCAGCATTTT. Translated: CASSLGGTDLNQPQHF. This chain joins TRBV5-6 and TRBJ1-5; 7 nucleotides align to TRBD1. The V and J ends lost 0 bases and 4 bases, in that order; junction bases with no gene match: 7. CDR1 and CDR2 from the germline V gene are SGHDT and YYEEEE. The CDR3 has 16 amino acids.

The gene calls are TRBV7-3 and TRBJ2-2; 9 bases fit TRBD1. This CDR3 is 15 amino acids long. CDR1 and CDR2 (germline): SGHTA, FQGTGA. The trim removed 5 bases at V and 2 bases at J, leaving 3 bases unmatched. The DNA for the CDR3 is TGTGCCAGCAGCATCACAGGGGGCAACACCGGGGAGCTGTTTTTT. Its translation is CASSITGGNTGELFF.

The CDR3 loop reads CASSLGTGANTGELFF. CDR3 bases: TGCGCCAGCAGCTTGGGGACCGGGGCGAACACCGGGGAGCTGTTTTTT. This sequence joins TRBV5-1 and TRBJ2-2, with D possibly matching TRBD2 (5 bases). Germline CDR1 and CDR2: SGHRS and YFSETQ. CDR3 length: 16 residues. Between the trimmed V and J ends, which lost 0 bases and 0 bases, there was a span of 9 bases.

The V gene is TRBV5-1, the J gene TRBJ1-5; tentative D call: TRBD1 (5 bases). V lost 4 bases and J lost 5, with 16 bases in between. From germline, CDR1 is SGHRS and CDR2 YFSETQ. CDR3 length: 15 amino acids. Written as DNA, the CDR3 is TGCGCCAGCAGCCGGTCGGGGGGGGACGATCAGCCCCAGCATTTT. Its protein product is CASSRSGGDDQPQHF.

The CDR3 nucleotides are TGTGCCAGCAGTCGTAACCGGGACAGGGGGGACGGCTACACCTTC. Its protein is CASSRNRDRGDGYTF. The V and J genes are TRBV6-5 and TRBJ1-2; 11 bases fit TRBD1. Per the germline V gene, CDR1 is MNHEY and CDR2 is SVGAGI. CDR3 length: 15 amino acids. V shed 5 bases and J 8 bases; nucleotides not matched to a gene: 10.

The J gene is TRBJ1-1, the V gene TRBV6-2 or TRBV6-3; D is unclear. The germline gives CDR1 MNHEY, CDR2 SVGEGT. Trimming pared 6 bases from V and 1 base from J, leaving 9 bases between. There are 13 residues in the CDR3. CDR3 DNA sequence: TGTGCCAGCAGGCCTAGCGGGAACACTGAAGCTTTCTTT. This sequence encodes CASRPSGNTEAFF.

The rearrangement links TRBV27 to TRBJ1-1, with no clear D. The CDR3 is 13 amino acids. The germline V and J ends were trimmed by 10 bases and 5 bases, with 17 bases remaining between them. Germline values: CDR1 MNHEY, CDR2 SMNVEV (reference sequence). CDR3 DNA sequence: TGTGCCACAATGACGGGAATAGGGACTGAAGCTTTCTTT. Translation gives CATMTGIGTEAFF.

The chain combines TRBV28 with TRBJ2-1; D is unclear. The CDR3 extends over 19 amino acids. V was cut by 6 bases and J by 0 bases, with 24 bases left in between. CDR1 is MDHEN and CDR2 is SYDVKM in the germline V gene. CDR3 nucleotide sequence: TGTGCCAGCAGCATACCAGGCTTTGGGCTGTCGAGCTCCTACAATGAGCAGTTCTTC. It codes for CASSIPGFGLSSSYNEQFF.

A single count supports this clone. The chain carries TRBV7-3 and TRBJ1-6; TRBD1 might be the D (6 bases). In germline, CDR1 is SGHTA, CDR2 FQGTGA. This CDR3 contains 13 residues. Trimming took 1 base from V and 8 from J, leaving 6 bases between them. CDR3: CASSLNRDSPLHF. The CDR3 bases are TGTGCCAGCAGCTTAAACAGGGATTCACCCCTCCACTTT.

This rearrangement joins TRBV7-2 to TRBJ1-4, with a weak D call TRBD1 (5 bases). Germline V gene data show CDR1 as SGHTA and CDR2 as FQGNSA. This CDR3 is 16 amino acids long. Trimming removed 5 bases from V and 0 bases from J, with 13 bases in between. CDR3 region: CASSVLGQTTNEKLFF. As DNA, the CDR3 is TGTGCCAGCAGCGTTCTCGGACAAACAACTAATGAAAAACTGTTTTTT.

CDR3 loop: CASSFGENTQYF. As DNA, the CDR3 is TGCGCCAGCAGCTTCGGGGAGAATACGCAGTATTTT. The rearrangement links TRBV5-1 to TRBJ2-3; weak D call: TRBD2 (5 bases). CDR1 is SGHRS and CDR2 is YFSETQ in the germline V gene. V was shortened by 2 bases and J by 7 bases, with 8 bases between the two germline ends. This CDR3 contains 12 residues.

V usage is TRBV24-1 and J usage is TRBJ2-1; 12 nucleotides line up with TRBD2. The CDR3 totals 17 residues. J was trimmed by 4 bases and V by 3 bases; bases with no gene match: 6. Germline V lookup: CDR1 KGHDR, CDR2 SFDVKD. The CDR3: CATSDPRLAGVYNEQFF. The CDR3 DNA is TGTGCCACCAGTGATCCGAGACTAGCGGGGGTTTACAATGAGCAGTTCTTC.

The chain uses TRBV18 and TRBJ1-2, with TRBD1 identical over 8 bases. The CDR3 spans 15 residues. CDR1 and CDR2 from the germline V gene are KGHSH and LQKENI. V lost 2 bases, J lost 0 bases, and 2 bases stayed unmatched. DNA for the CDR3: TGTGCCAGCTCACCAGTGACAGGGGCTAACTATGGCTACACCTTC. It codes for CASSPVTGANYGYTF. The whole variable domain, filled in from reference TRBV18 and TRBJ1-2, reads NAGVMQNPRHLVRRRGQEARLRCSPMKGHSHVYWYRQLPEEGLKFMVYLQKENIIDESGMPKERFSAEFPKEGPSILRIQQVVRGDSAAYFCASSPVTGANYGYTFGSGTRLTVV.

The CDR3 DNA reads TGTGCCATCAGGGGGACAGGTGAAAAACTGTTTTTT. The encoded protein is CAIRGTGEKLFF. This rearrangement joins TRBV10-3 to TRBJ1-4, with 8 bases identical to TRBD1. This CDR3 spans 12 amino acids. The V segment lost 6 bases and the J segment 7 bases; nucleotides outside the gene matches: 1. Germline V gives CDR1 ENHRY, CDR2 SYGVKD.

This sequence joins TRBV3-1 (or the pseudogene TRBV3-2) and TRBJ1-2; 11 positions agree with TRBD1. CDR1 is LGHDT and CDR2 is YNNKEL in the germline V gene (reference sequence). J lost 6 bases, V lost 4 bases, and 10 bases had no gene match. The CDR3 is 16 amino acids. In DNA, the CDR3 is TGTGCCAGCAGCCGAATCGGGACAGGGGGAATAGATGGCTACACCTTC. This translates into CASSRIGTGGIDGYTF.